These T cell receptor beta chains were read from a single sample in a study of blood T cell repertoires in COVID-19. Assay used: immunoSEQ multiplex PCR; TCRdb lists only in-frame clones, some missing. The sample carries 350,000 to 400,000 clones, around 90% recorded once. Sequenced sample: peripheral blood. These TCRs come from a woman aged 25 to 45 with COVID-19, enrolled during active disease. Each CDR3 is given with its conserved first and last residue. A D gene is named only where the DNA matches it firmly. The listing skips clone size in some rows; elsewhere it reads once, few, many or a size class.

J gene	V gene	clone size	D gene	CDR3 DNA	CDR3 protein
TRBJ2-2	TRBV7-2	-	-	TGTGCCAGCAGCTTAAGACAGGCGAACACCGGGGAGCTGTTTTTT	CASSLRQANTGELFF
TRBJ2-7	TRBV15	-	-	TGTGCCACCAGCAGAGATCAGGTGGTCAACTACGAGCAGTACTTC	CATSRDQVVNYEQYF
TRBJ1-5	TRBV6-5	-	TRBD1	TGTGCCAGCAGGCAGACAGGGGGGAGCAATCAGCCCCAGCATTTT	CASRQTGGSNQPQHF
TRBJ1-2	TRBV7-2	-	TRBD1	TGTGCCAGCAGCCCACGTAGGGACAGGGGTAACTATGGCTACACCTTC	CASSPRRDRGNYGYTF
TRBJ2-5	TRBV19	-	TRBD2	TGTGCCAGTAGCAAGGGCGATGGGAGCGGGAGGCTGAAGACCCAGTACTTC	CASSKGDGSGRLKTQYF
TRBJ1-5	TRBV30	few	TRBD1	TGTGCCTGGAGTCAGGGGGGTCAGCCCCAGCATTTT	CAWSQGGQPQHF
TRBJ1-5	TRBV5-6	-	TRBD1	TGTGCCAGCAGCTTTAGACAGGGTCAGAATCAGCCCCAGCATTTT	CASSFRQGQNQPQHF
TRBJ1-5	TRBV11-2	-	TRBD1	TGTGCCAGCAGCCCTACAGGGGGCGGTAGGAATCAGCCCCAGCATTTT	CASSPTGGGRNQPQHF
TRBJ1-5	TRBV25-1	-	TRBD1	TGTGCCAGCAGTGTACAGGGGTTGGACGTCAATCAGCCCCAGCATTTT	CASSVQGLDVNQPQHF
TRBJ1-4	TRBV18	-	-	TGTGCCAGCTCCAAAGCGGGGGTTGGCGAAAAACTGTTTTTT	CASSKAGVGEKLFF
TRBJ2-5	TRBV5-1	-	TRBD1	TGCGCCAGCAGCTGGGGACAGCAAGGAGGCCAAGAGACCCAGTACTTC	CASSWGQQGGQETQYF
TRBJ2-3	TRBV5-1	once	TRBD1	TGCGCCAGCAGTAACAGGGGAACCATCACAGATACGCAGTATTTT	CASSNRGTITDTQYF
TRBJ1-1	TRBV18	-	-	TGTGCCAGCTCACTTAGACAGAGACAGGTTCTGGAGGACACTGAAGCTTTCTTT	CASSLRQRQVLEDTEAFF
TRBJ2-1	TRBV3-1/TRBV3-2	-	TRBD1	TGTGCCAGCAGCCAAGATTTTTCGGGACAGGGGCGAAATGAGCAGTTCTTC	CASSQDFSGQGRNEQFF
TRBJ2-7	TRBV4-3	-	TRBD1	TGCGCCAGCAGCCCGGGGTGGGACAGTCGTTACGAGCAGTACTTC	CASSPGWDSRYEQYF
TRBJ2-1	TRBV6-5	-	-	TGTGCCAGCAGTTCCCTACAGGGTCCTGGGGATGAGCAGTTCTTC	CASSSLQGPGDEQFF
TRBJ2-5	TRBV3-1/TRBV3-2	-	TRBD2	TGTGCCAGCAGCCAAGATTACGGGACTAGTCGAGAGACCCAGTACTTC	CASSQDYGTSRETQYF
TRBJ1-2	TRBV9	-	-	TGTGCCAGCAGCGGGCTTACGGGGACTGATGGCTACACCTTC	CASSGLTGTDGYTF
TRBJ1-2	TRBV7-6	-	TRBD1	TGTGCCAGCAGCCCTGGGACAGGGGACTATGGCTACACCTTC	CASSPGTGDYGYTF
TRBJ2-1	TRBV28	-	TRBD2	TGTGCCAGCAGTTCTGAGGGCAGCGGGAGTGGCAATGAGCAGTTCTTC	CASSSEGSGSGNEQFF
TRBJ1-5	TRBV6-2/TRBV6-3	-	-	TGTGCCAGCAGTTGGGGCAGGGGTTCTAGCAATCAGCCCCAGCATTTT	CASSWGRGSSNQPQHF
TRBJ1-6	TRBV2	-	TRBD1	TGTGCCAGCACCCGCGACCGGGACAGGCTGAATTCACCCCTCCACTTT	CASTRDRDRLNSPLHF
TRBJ1-2	TRBV15	-	-	TGTGCCACCAGCAGAGATCTTTCTGCTAACTATGGCTACACCTTC	CATSRDLSANYGYTF
TRBJ1-2	TRBV6-5	-	TRBD1	TGTGCCAGCACTCCGGGACAGGGGGATGGCTACACCTTC	CASTPGQGDGYTF
TRBJ1-2	TRBV12-3/TRBV12-4	-	-	TGTGCCAGCAGTTTCCTTGGGGCTGGCTACACCTTC	CASSFLGAGYTF
TRBJ1-4	TRBV3-1/TRBV3-2	few	-	TGTGCCAGCAGCCAACAGGGGTTTGAAAAACTGTTTTTT	CASSQQGFEKLFF
TRBJ2-7	TRBV5-5	-	TRBD2	TGTGCCAGCAGCCCGTGGACTAGCGCCTACGAGCAGTACTTC	CASSPWTSAYEQYF
TRBJ1-2	TRBV5-6	-	-	TGTGCCAGCAGCTATAAACAGATCTATGGCTACACCTTC	CASSYKQIYGYTF
TRBJ1-5	TRBV19	-	TRBD1	TGTGCCAGTAGTTCGAGGACAGGTACGGATCAGCCCCAGCATTTT	CASSSRTGTDQPQHF
TRBJ1-1	TRBV11-3	-	-	TGTGCCAGCAGCTTAGGACAGATGAACACTGAAGCTTTCTTT	CASSLGQMNTEAFF
TRBJ2-3	TRBV7-6	-	-	TGTGCCAGCAGCCCTAGGGGGGGCAGCACAGATACGCAGTATTTT	CASSPRGGSTDTQYF
TRBJ2-1	TRBV7-8	-	TRBD2	TGTGCCAGCAGTTGGGGGGGCAATGAGCAGTTCTTC	CASSWGGNEQFF
TRBJ1-2	TRBV2	few	TRBD1	TGTGCCAGCAGTGTCCGGGGACAGGGGGCCTATGGCTACACCTTC	CASSVRGQGAYGYTF
TRBJ1-2	TRBV2	-	-	TGTGCCAGCAGTGGGGACACCTACTATGGCTACACCTTC	CASSGDTYYGYTF
TRBJ2-3	TRBV19	-	TRBD2	TGTGCCAGTAGTATAGGCCTAGCGGAAGACTATACGCAGTATTTT	CASSIGLAEDYTQYF
TRBJ2-5	TRBV7-2	-	-	TGTGCCAGCAGCTTCCTAGCGTCAGAGACCCAGTACTTC	CASSFLASETQYF
TRBJ1-1	TRBV28	-	-	TGTGCCAGCAGTTTATCAGGGAACACTGAAGCTTTCTTT	CASSLSGNTEAFF
TRBJ2-1	TRBV4-3	-	TRBD1	TGCGCCAGCAGTTCCCGGACAGGGGTCCTAGTCGAGCAGTTCTTC	CASSSRTGVLVEQFF
TRBJ1-5	TRBV10-2	-	-	TGCGCCAGCAGTGAGAGTGGACAGAGCAATCAGCCCCAGCATTTT	CASSESGQSNQPQHF